This T cell receptor (beta chain) was retrieved from a study of T cell repertoires in cytomegalovirus infection. Study in general: CMV epitopes used comprised recently identified HLA-C-restricted ones and well-studied HLA-B-restricted ones.

This clonotype was recorded many times. Its antigen remains unidentified. TCRdb ran MiXCR on the reads and lists one entry per CDR3 protein. The sample has roughly 920,000 distinct CDR3 sequences, roughly 31% seen once; the top ten hold around an eighth. CDR1 and CDR2 from the germline V gene are SGHVS and FNYEAQ. There are 14 residues in the CDR3. V lost 5 bases to trimming and J lost 0 bases, with 10 bases between them. The sequencing used cultured CD8+ T cells from PBMCs, collected from culture after CMV antigen stimulation. The sequence was collected from a human donor in good health (CMV status not recorded). Some clones in this sample may be carry-over from other donors' samples. The J gene is TRBJ2-5, the V gene TRBV7-6; D is ambiguous. The CDR3 loop is CASSDKKYQETQYF. CDR3 nucleotide sequence: TGTGCCAGCAGCGACAAAAAGTACCAAGAGACCCAGTACTTC. The whole variable domain, filled in from reference TRBV7-6 and TRBJ2-5, reads GAGVSQSPRYKVTKRGQDVALRCDPISGHVSLYWYRQALGQGPEFLTYFNYEAQQDKSGLPNDRFSAERPEGSISTLTIQRTEQRDSAMYRCASSDKKYQETQYFGPGTRLLVL.